This entry concerns a single TCR beta chain. What it binds is unknown. This specimen belongs to a study of blood T cells in healthy people across ages. Findings of the study overall: No one knew whether donors had CMV, which possibly confounded expanded clonotype changes. A greater number of naive CD4+ cells and higher diversity distinguished long-lived donors from aged donors.

Together with a sample-barcoded 5' primer, a J-beta primer mix was included in a second PCR lasting roughly 6 to 12 cycles. TCRdb re-derived calls from the 5' RACE reads in MiXCR, one entry per CDR3 protein. The sample has roughly 1.5 million distinct CDR3 sequences, about 42% seen once. Germline V gene lookup returns CDR1 MNHEY and CDR2 SVGEGT. V was shortened by 0 bases and J by 5 bases, with 10 bases between the two germline ends. CDR3 length: 14 amino acids. The sample comprised blood. The rearrangement links TRBV6-2 or TRBV6-3 to TRBJ2-5; D remains ambiguous. The sequence came from a woman under 30 in good health. DNA of the CDR3: TGTGCCAGCAGTTACTCTGAGGTTCAGGAGACCCAGTACTTC. Translated: CASSYSEVQETQYF.